This paragraph reports one TCR beta chain. The antigen remains unidentified. These data come from a study of beta chain features in type 1 diabetes. Notes on the study in general: Type 1 diabetes patients had moderately but significantly shorter TCRB CDR3s in all four CD4+ subsets.

All of the isolated RNA was reverse transcribed, so expressed TCRB transcripts were sequenced. Method: immunoSEQ multiplex PCR; TCRdb's copy keeps in-frame clones and lacks some. This sample has about 300,000 clones, with less than 15% found just once. Isolation of CD4+ naive, central memory, regulatory and stem cell-like memory cells was achieved by sorting via CD45RO/CCR7/CD25/CD127/CD95/CD27. Material: naive CD4+ T cells from blood. The origin of this receptor is a woman younger than 30 with type 1 diabetes.

CDR3 loop: CASSWDTTTDTQYF. Written as DNA, the CDR3 is TGTGCCAGCAGTTGGGACACAACCACAGATACGCAGTATTTT. The chain couples TRBV28 to TRBJ2-3; a weak D match, TRBD1 (6 bases). The CDR3 has 14 amino acids. Germline lookup yields CDR1 MDHEN and CDR2 SYDVKM. V lost 4 bases and J 2 bases, leaving 10 bases between the germline ends.